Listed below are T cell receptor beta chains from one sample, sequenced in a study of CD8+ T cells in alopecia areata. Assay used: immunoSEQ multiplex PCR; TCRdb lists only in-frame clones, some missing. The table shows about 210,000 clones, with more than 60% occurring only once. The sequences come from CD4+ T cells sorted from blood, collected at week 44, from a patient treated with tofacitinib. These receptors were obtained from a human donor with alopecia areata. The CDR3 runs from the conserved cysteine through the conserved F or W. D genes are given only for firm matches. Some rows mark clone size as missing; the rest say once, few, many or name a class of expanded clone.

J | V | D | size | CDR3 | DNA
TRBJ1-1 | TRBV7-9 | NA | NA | CASSLQGMNTEAFF | TGTGCCAGCAGCTTGCAGGGTATGAACACTGAAGCTTTCTTT
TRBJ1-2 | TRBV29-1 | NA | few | CSVETQAYGYTF | TGCAGCGTTGAAACCCAGGCCTATGGCTACACCTTC
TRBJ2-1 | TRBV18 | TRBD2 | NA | CASSPAASGTRSYNEQFF | TGTGCCAGCTCACCTGCGGCTAGCGGGACCCGCTCCTACAATGAGCAGTTCTTC
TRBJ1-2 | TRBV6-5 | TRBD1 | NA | CASSYIEQGVRYGYTF | TGTGCCAGCAGCTACATCGAACAGGGGGTGCGCTATGGCTACACCTTC
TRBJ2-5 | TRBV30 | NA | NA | CAWRSLGETQYF | TGTGCCTGGAGGTCACTAGGAGAGACCCAGTACTTC
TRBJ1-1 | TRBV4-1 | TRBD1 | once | CASSPGQVKDTEAFF | TGCGCCAGCAGCCCAGGACAGGTTAAGGACACTGAAGCTTTCTTT
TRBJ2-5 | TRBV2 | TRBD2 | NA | CASSPGLAGWGQYF | TGTGCCAGCAGTCCGGGACTAGCGGGTTGGGGCCAGTACTTC
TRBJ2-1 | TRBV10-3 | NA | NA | CAISAAGRNEQFF | TGTGCCATCAGTGCTGCAGGGCGGAATGAGCAGTTCTTC
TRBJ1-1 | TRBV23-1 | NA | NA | CASSQSGSGWTEAFF | TGCGCCAGCAGTCAATCTGGTTCAGGGTGGACTGAAGCTTTCTTT
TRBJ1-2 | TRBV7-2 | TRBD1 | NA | CASSGQVLSDGYTF | TGTGCCAGCAGCGGACAGGTTCTCAGCGATGGCTACACCTTC
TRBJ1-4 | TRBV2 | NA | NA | CASTGTMNEKLFF | TGTGCCAGCACCGGGACAATGAATGAAAAACTGTTTTTT
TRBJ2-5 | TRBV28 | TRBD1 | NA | CASKSAGGRQETQYF | TGTGCCAGCAAGTCGGCAGGGGGCCGTCAAGAGACCCAGTACTTC
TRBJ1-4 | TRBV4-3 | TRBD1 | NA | CASSLGQGNEKLFF | TGCGCCAGCAGCCTCGGACAGGGGAATGAAAAACTGTTTTTT
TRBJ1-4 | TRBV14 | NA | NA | CASSQDMGHEKLFF | TGTGCCAGCAGCCAAGATATGGGACATGAAAAACTGTTTTTT
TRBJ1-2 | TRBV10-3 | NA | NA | CAISEGQGAGYTF | TGTGCCATCAGTGAGGGTCAGGGCGCTGGCTACACCTTC
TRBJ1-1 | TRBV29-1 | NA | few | CSVVRRLNTEAFF | TGCAGCGTTGTGCGGCGCTTGAACACTGAAGCTTTCTTT
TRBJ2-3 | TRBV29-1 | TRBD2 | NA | CSVGFSAGVADTQYF | TGCAGCGTTGGGTTTTCGGCGGGGGTGGCAGATACGCAGTATTTT
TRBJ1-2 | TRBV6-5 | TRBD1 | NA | CASSFRDRDGYTF | TGTGCCAGCAGTTTCCGGGACAGGGATGGCTACACCTTC
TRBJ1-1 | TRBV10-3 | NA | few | CAISAPPMGEAFF | TGTGCCATCAGTGCCCCCCCGATGGGTGAAGCTTTCTTT
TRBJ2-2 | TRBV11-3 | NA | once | CASSPLAINTGELFF | TGTGCCAGCAGCCCGCTAGCAATTAACACCGGGGAGCTGTTTTTT
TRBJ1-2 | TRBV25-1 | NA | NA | CASSDAGAATYGYTF | TGTGCCAGCAGTGATGCAGGGGCTGCGACCTATGGCTACACCTTC
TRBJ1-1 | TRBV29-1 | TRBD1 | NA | CSVEPGQGTEAFF | TGCAGCGTTGAGCCGGGACAGGGAACTGAAGCTTTCTTT
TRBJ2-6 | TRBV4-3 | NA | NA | CASSQEGTGANVLTF | TGCGCCAGCAGCCAAGAAGGGACTGGGGCCAACGTCCTGACTTTC
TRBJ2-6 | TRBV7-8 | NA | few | CASSLPPGRTSGANVLTF | TGTGCCAGCAGCTTACCCCCAGGACGGACCTCTGGGGCCAACGTCCTGACTTTC
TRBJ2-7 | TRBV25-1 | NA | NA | CASSVNGVRYEQYF | TGTGCCAGCAGTGTAAATGGGGTAAGGTACGAGCAGTACTTC
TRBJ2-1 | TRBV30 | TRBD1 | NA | CAWSSQGSEQFF | TGTGCCTGGAGCTCACAGGGGAGCGAGCAGTTCTTC